This T cell receptor beta chain is from a study of blood T cell repertoires in COVID-19. On the study more broadly: Samples taken during acute and convalescent COVID-19 were collected in the United States, Italy and Spain. The analysed material was cDNA or gDNA that came from T cells, B-cell-depleted T cells, or PBMCs.

In the original processing: From reference gene primer amplification, estimates of nucleated cell counts were derived. Only in-frame clones appear in the TCRdb table, and some are missing; sequencing was by immunoSEQ multiplex PCR. For V, J and clone size, that table is used; D and trimming come from the DNA. The table has over 50,000 clones, roughly 88% seen once. Germline-derived CDR1 and CDR2 are SNHLY and FYNNEI. J lost 3 bases, V lost 6 bases, and 7 bases had no gene match. This CDR3 is built from 14 residues. Material: peripheral blood. The rearrangement links TRBV2 to TRBJ2-7; 8 positions match TRBD1. The TCR sequence derives from a man of 80 years or more with acute or convalescent COVID-19. The chain's CDR3 is CASRWTGQNYEQYF. Here the CDR3 DNA reads TGTGCCAGCAGATGGACAGGGCAAAACTACGAGCAGTACTTC.